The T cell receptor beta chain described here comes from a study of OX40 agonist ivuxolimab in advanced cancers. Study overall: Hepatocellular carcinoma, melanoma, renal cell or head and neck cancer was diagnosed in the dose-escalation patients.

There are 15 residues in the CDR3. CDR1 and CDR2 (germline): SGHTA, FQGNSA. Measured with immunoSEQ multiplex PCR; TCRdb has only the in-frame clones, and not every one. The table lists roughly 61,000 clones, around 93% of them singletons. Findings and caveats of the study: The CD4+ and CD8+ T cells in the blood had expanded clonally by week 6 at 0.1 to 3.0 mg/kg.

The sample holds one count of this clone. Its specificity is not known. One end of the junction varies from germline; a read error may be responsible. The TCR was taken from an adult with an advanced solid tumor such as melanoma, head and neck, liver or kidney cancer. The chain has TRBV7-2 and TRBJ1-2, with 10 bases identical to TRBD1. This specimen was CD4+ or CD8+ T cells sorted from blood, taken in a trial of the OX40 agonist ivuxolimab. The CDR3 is CASSLAGDRGVGYTF. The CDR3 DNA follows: TGTGCCAGCAGCCTAGCCGGGGACAGGGGCGTCGGCTACACCTTC.